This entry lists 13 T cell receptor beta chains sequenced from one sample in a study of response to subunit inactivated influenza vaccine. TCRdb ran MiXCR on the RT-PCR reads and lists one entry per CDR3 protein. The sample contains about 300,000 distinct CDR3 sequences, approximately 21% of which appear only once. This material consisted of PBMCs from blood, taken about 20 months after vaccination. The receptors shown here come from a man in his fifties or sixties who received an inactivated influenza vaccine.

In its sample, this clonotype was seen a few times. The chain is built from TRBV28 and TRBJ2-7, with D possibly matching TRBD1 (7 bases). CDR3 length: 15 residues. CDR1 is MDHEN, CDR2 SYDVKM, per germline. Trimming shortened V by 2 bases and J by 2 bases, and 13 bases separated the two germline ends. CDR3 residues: CASSLGQGGAYEQYF. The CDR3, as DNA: TGTGCCAGCAGTTTAGGGCAGGGGGGTGCCTACGAGCAGTACTTC.

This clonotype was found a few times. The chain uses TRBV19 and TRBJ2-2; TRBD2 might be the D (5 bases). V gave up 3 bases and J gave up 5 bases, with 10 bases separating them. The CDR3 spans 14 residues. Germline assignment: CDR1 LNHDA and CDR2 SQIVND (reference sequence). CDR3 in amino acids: CASSMDGGTGELFF. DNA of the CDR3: TGTGCCAGTAGTATGGATGGCGGGACCGGGGAGCTGTTTTTT.

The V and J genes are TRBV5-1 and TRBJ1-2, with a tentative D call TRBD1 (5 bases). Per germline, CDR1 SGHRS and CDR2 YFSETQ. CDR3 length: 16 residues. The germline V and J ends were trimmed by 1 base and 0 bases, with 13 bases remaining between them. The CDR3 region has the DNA TGCGCCAGCAGCTTGTCAGGGACGGCTACTAACTATGGCTACACCTTC. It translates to CASSLSGTATNYGYTF.

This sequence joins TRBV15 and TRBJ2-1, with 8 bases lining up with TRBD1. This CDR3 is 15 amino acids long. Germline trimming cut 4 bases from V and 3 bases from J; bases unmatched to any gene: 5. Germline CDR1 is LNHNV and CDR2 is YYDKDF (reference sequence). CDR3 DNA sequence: TGTGCCACCAGCATTGTTGGACAGGGCTACAATGAGCAGTTCTTC. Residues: CATSIVGQGYNEQFF.

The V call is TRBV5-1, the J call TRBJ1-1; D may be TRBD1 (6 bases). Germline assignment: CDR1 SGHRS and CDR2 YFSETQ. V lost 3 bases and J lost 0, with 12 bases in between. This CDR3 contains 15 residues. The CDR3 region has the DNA TGCGCCAGCAGCTGGGGGGACAATATGAACACTGAAGCTTTCTTT. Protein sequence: CASSWGDNMNTEAFF.

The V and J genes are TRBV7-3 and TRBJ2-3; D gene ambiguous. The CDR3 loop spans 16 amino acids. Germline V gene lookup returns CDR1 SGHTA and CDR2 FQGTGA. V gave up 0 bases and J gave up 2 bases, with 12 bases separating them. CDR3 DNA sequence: TGTGCCAGCAGCTTAACTGGCCACGAGTCCACAGATACGCAGTATTTT. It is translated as CASSLTGHESTDTQYF.

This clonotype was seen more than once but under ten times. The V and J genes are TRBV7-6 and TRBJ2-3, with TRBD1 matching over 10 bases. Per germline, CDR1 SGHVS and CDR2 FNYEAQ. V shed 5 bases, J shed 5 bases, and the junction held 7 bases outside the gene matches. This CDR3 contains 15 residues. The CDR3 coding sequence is TGTGCCAGCAGCAAAGACAGGGGGCTGGGAGATACGCAGTATTTT. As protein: CASSKDRGLGDTQYF. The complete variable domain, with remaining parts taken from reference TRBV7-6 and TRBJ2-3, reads GAGVSQSPRYKVTKRGQDVALRCDPISGHVSLYWYRQALGQGPEFLTYFNYEAQQDKSGLPNDRFSAERPEGSISTLTIQRTEQRDSAMYRCASSKDRGLGDTQYFGPGTRLTVL.

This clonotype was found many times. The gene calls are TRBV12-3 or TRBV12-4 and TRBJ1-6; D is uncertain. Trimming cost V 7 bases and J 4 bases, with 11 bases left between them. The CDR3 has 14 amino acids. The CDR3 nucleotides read TGTGCCAGCACCCTGGGGAGGTATAATTCACCCCTCCACTTT. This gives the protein CASTLGRYNSPLHF.

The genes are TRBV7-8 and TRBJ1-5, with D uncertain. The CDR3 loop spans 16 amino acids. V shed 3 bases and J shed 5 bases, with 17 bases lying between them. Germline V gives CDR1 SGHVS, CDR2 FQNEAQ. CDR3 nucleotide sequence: TGTGCCAGCAGCTTGGAGATGAGAAATGTTCATCAGCCCCAGCATTTT. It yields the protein CASSLEMRNVHQPQHF.

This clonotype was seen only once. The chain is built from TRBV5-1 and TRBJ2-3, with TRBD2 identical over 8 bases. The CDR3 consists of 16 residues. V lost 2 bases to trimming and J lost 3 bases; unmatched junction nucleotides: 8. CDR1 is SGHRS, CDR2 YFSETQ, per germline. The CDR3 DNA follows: TGCGCCAGCAGCTTTTCTAGCGGGTATTGGACAGATACGCAGTATTTT. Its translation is CASSFSSGYWTDTQYF.

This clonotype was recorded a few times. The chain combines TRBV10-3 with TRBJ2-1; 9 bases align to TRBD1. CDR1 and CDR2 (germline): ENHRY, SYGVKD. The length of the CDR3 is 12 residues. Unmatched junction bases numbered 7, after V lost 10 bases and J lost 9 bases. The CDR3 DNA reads TGTGCCACCAGACAGGGGGGGAGTGAGCAGTTCTTC. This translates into CATRQGGSEQFF.

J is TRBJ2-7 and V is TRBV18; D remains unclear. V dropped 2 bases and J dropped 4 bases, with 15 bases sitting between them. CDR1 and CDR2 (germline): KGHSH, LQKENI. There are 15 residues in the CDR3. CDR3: CASSPGIGGLYEQYF. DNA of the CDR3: TGTGCCAGCTCACCAGGTATTGGCGGCTTGTACGAGCAGTACTTC. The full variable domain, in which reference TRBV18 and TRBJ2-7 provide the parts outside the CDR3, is NAGVMQNPRHLVRRRGQEARLRCSPMKGHSHVYWYRQLPEEGLKFMVYLQKENIIDESGMPKERFSAEFPKEGPSILRIQQVVRGDSAAYFCASSPGIGGLYEQYFGPGTRLTVT.

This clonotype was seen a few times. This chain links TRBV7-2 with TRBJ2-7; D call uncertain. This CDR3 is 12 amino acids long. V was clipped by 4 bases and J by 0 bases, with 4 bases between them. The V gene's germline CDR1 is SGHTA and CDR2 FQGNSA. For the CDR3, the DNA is TGTGCCAGCAGCTCTATCTCCTACGAGCAGTACTTC. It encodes CASSSISYEQYF.